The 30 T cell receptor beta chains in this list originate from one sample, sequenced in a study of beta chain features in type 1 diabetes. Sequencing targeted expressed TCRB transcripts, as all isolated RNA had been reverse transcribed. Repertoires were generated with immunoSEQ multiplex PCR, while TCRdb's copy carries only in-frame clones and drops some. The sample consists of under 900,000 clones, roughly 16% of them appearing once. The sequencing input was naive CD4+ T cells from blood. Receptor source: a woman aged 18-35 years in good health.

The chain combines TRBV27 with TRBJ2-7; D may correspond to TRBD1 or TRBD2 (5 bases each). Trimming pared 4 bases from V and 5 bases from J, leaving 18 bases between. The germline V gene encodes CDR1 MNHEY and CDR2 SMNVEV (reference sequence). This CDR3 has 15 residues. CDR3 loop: CASSSYRGRDHEQYF. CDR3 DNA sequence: TGTGCCAGCAGTTCTTACCGAGGCAGGGACCACGAGCAGTACTTC.

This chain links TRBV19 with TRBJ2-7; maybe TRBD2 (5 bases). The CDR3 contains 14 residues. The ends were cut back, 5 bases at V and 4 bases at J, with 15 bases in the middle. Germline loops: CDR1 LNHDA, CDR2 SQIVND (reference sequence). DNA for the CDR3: TGTGCCAGTAGTTTCGGGCAACGGGATTACGAGCAGTACTTC. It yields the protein CASSFGQRDYEQYF.

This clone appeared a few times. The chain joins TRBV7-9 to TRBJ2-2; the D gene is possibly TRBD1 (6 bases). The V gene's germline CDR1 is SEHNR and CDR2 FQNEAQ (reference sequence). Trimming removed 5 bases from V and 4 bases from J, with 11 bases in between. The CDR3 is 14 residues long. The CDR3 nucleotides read TGTGCCAGCAGCCTCCGGGACACCACCGGGGAGCTGTTTTTT. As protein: CASSLRDTTGELFF.

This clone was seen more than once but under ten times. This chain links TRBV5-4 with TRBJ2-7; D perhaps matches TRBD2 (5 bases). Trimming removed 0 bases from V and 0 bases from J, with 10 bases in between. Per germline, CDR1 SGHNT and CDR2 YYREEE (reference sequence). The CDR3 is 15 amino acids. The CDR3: CASSLGRASSYEQYF. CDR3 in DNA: TGTGCCAGCAGCTTGGGGCGGGCTAGCTCCTACGAGCAGTACTTC.

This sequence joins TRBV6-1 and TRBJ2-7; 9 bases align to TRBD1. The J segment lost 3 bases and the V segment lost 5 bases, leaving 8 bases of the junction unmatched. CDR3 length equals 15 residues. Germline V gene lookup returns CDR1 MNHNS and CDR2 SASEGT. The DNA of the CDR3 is TGTGCCAGCAGTTTAACCGGGACAGGGATCTACGAGCAGTACTTC. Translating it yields CASSLTGTGIYEQYF.

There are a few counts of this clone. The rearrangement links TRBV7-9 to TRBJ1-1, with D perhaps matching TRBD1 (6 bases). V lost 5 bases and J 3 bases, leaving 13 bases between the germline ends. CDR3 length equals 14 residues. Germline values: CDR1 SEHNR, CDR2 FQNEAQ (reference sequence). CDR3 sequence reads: CASSGTGWDTEAFF. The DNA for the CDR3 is TGTGCCAGCAGCGGAACAGGGTGGGACACTGAAGCTTTCTTT.

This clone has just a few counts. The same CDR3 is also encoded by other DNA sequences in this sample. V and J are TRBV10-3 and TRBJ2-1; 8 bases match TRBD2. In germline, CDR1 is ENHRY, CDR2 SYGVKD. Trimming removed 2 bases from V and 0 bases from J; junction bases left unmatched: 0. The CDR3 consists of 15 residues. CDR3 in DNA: TGTGCCATCAGTGAGAGCGGGAGCTCCTACAATGAGCAGTTCTTC. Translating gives CAISESGSSYNEQFF.

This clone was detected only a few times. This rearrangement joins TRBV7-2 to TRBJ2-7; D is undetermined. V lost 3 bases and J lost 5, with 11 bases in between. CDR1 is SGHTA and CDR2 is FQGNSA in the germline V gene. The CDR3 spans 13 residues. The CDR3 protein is CASSLARVDEQYF. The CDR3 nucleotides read TGTGCCAGCAGCTTGGCTAGAGTCGACGAGCAGTACTTC.

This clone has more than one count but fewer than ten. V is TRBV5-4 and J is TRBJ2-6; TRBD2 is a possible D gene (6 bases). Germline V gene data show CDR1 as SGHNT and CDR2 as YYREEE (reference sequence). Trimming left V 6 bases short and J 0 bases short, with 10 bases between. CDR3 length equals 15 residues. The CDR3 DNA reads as TGTGCCAGCAACGGTAGCGGCTCTGGGGCCAACGTCCTGACTTTC. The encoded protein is CASNGSGSGANVLTF.

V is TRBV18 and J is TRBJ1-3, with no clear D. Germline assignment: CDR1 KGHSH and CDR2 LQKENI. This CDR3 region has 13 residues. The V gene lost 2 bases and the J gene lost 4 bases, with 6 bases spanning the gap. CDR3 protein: CASSPTPGNTIYF. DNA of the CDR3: TGTGCCAGCTCACCAACTCCGGGAAACACCATATATTTT.

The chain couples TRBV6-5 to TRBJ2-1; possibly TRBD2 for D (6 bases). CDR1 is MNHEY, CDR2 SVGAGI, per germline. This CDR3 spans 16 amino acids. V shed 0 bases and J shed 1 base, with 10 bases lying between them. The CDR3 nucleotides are TGTGCCAGCAGTTACTCGAATGGGGGGTCCTACAATGAGCAGTTCTTC. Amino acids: CASSYSNGGSYNEQFF.

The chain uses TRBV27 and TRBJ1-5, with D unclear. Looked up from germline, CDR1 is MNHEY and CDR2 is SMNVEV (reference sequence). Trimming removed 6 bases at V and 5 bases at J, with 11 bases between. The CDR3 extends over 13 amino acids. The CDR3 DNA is TGTGCCAGCAGACCCTCCCTTGATCAGCCCCAGCATTTT. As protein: CASRPSLDQPQHF.

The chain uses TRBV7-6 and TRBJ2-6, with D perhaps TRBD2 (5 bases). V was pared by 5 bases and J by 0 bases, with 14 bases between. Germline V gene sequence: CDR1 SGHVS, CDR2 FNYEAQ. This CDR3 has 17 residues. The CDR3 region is CASSRAVRYSGANVLTF. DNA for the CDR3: TGTGCCAGCAGCCGAGCGGTGAGATACTCTGGGGCCAACGTCCTGACTTTC.

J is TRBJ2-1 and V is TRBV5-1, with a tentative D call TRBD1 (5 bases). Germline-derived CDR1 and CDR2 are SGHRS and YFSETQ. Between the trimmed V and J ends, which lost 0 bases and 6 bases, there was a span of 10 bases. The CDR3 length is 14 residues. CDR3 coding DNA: TGCGCCAGCAGCTTGGGCCCCGACAGCAATGAGCAGTTCTTC. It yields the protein CASSLGPDSNEQFF.

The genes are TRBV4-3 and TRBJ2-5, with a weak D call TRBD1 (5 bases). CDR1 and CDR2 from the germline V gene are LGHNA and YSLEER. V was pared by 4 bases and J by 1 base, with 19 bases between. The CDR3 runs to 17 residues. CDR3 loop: CASSLRGQGTSQETQYF. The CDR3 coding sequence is TGCGCCAGCAGCCTTAGAGGTCAGGGCACCTCCCAAGAGACCCAGTACTTC.

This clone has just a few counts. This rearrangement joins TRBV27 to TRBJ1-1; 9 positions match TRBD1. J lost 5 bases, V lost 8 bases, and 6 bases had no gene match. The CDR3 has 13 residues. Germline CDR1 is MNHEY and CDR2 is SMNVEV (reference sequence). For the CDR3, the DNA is TGTGCCAGCGGGAAGACAGGGGGAACTGAAGCTTTCTTT. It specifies CASGKTGGTEAFF.

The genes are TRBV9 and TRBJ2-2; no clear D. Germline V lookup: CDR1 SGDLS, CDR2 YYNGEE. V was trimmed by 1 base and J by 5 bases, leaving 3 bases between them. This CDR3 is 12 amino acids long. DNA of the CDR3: TGTGCCAGCAGCGTAACGACCGGGGAGCTGTTTTTT. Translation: CASSVTTGELFF. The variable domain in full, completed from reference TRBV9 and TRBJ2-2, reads DSGVTQTPKHLITATGQRVTLRCSPRSGDLSVYWYQQSLDQGLQFLIQYYNGEERAKGNILERFSAQQFPDLHSELNLSSLELGDSALYFCASSVTTGELFFGEGSRLTVL.

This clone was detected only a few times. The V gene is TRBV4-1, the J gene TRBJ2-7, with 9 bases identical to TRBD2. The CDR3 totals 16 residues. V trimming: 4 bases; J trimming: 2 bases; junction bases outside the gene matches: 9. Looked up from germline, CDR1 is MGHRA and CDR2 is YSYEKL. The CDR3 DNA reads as TGCGCCAGCAGCCCCACCGTGGCGGGAGGGGCCTACGAGCAGTACTTC. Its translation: CASSPTVAGGAYEQYF.

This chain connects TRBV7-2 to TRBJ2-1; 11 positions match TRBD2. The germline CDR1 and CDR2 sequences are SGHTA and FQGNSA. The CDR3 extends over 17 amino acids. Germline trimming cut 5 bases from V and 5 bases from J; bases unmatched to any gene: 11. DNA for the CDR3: TGTGCCAGCAGCCTCTATAGACTAGCGGGATCTAACAATGAGCAGTTCTTC. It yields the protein CASSLYRLAGSNNEQFF.

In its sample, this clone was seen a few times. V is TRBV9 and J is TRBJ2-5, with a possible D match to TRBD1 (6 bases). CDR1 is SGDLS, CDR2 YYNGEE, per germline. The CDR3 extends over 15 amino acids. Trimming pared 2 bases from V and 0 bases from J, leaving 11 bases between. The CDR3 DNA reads TGTGCCAGCAGCGTTTGGGGGCAGCACCAAGAGACCCAGTACTTC. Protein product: CASSVWGQHQETQYF.

CDR3 in amino acids: CASSPGRHPKAFF. CDR3 coding DNA: TGTGCCAGCAGCCCCGGGAGGCACCCTAAAGCTTTCTTT. The V call is TRBV7-2, the J call TRBJ1-1; unclear D gene. V lost 5 bases and J lost 9, with 16 bases in between. Germline V gene lookup returns CDR1 SGHTA and CDR2 FQGNSA. The CDR3 length is 13 residues.

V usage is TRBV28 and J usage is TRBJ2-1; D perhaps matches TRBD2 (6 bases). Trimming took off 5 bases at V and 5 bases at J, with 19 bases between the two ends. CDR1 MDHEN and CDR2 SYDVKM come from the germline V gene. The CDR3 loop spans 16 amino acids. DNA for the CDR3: TGTGCCAGCAGTCCCCCCGCCGGGACTCCACACAATGAGCAGTTCTTC. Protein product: CASSPPAGTPHNEQFF.

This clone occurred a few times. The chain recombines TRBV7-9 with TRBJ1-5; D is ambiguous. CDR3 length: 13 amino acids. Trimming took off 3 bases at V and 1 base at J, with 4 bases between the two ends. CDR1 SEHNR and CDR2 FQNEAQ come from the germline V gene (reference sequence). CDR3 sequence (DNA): TGTGCCAGCAGCTTGACGAGCAATCAGCCCCAGCATTTT. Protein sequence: CASSLTSNQPQHF.

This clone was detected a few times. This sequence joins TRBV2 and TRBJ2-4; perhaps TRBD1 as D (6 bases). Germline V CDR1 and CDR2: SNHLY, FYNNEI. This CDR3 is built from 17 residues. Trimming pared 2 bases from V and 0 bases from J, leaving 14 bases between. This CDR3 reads CASSETTGRLAKNIQYF. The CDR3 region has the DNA TGTGCCAGCAGTGAAACCACAGGGAGATTAGCCAAAAACATTCAGTACTTC.

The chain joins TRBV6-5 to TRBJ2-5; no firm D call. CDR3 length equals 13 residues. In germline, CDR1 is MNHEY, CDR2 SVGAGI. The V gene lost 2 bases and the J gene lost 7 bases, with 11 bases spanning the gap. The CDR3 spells CASSYGDGGTQYF. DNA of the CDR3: TGTGCCAGCAGTTACGGCGACGGCGGGACCCAGTACTTC.

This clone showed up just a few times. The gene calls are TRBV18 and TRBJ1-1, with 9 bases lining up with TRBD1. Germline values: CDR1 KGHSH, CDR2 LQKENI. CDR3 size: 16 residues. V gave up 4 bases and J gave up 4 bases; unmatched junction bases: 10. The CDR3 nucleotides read TGTGCCAGCTCACAAACCGGGACAGGGCTTACCACTGAAGCTTTCTTT. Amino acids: CASSQTGTGLTTEAFF.

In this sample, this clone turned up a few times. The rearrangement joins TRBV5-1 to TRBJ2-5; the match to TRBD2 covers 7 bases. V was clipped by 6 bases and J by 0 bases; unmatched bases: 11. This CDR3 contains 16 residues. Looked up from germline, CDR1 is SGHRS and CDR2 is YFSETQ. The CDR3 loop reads CASTQGLVGYQETQYF. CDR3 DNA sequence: TGCGCCAGCACCCAAGGACTAGTGGGGTACCAAGAGACCCAGTACTTC.

CDR3 bases: TGCAGTGCTAGAGTCCACGAGCAGTACTTC. Protein: CSARVHEQYF. The rearrangement uses TRBV20-1 and TRBJ2-7; no clear D. The CDR3 contains 10 residues. The V end lost 1 base, the J end lost 5 bases, and 3 bases lay between the germline ends. From germline, CDR1 is DFQATT and CDR2 SNEGSKA (reference sequence).

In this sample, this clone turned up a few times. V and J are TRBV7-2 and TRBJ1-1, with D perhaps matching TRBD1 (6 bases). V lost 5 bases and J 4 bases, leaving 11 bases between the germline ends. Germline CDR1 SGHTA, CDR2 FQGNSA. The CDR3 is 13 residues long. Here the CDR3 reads CASSPRTATEAFF. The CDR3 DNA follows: TGTGCCAGCAGCCCTCGGACAGCCACTGAAGCTTTCTTT.

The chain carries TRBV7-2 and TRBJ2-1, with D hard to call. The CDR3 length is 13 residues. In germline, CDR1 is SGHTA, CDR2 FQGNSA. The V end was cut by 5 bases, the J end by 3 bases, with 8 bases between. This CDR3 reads CASSTTIYNEQFF. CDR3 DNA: TGTGCCAGCAGCACGACAATCTACAATGAGCAGTTCTTC.